Listed below are T cell receptor beta chains from one sample, sequenced in a study of regulatory T cells in long-lasting Graves disease. TCRdb ran MiXCR on the multiplex PCR reads and lists one entry per CDR3 protein. The table has around 460,000 distinct CDR3 sequences, around 15% seen once. This sample also belongs to another study, concerning T cells in Graves' hyperthyroidism and ophthalmopathy.

Sequenced material: peripheral blood mononuclear cells (PBMCs), taken at new diagnosis, from a patient treated with antithyroid drugs. These receptors were taken from a woman in her forties or fifties with Graves disease. Both conserved end residues are trimmed from each CDR3. Fields, in order: CDR3 protein, V gene.

CDR3 protein: ASSSQGTSSYEQY; V gene: TRBV27
CDR3 protein: ACTGYNEQF; V gene: TRBV30
CDR3 protein: SAPLLASTDTQY; V gene: TRBV20-1
CDR3 protein: AWSRADNSPLH; V gene: TRBV30
CDR3 protein: AWSSEHRALSYEQY; V gene: TRBV30
CDR3 protein: ASGGIPLTTYEQY; V gene: TRBV2
CDR3 protein: ASGTGPNYEQY; V gene: TRBV7-9
CDR3 protein: ASSLKSGPAGYGYT; V gene: TRBV28
CDR3 protein: ASSPKKGIGNQPQH; V gene: TRBV19
CDR3 protein: ASFLAGGPGEQY; V gene: TRBV12-3/TRBV12-4
CDR3 protein: ASSLVGEDTQY; V gene: TRBV12-3/TRBV12-4
CDR3 protein: SVEWGQVYNEQF; V gene: TRBV29-1
CDR3 protein: ASGPGQGREQY; V gene: TRBV2
CDR3 protein: ASSLPGQGSTDTQY; V gene: TRBV7-9
CDR3 protein: ASSPGWASGTWSKTQY; V gene: TRBV2
CDR3 protein: ASSPGPENQPQH; V gene: TRBV6-2/TRBV6-3
CDR3 protein: ASSESQEGYGYT; V gene: TRBV6-1
CDR3 protein: STFAGANVLT; V gene: TRBV29-1
CDR3 protein: ASSSSQGTRGYNEQF; V gene: TRBV27
CDR3 protein: AWSGQYDEQY; V gene: TRBV30
CDR3 protein: ASSPESGAARFKEQY; V gene: TRBV13
CDR3 protein: ASGTGTAGGYT; V gene: TRBV5-1
CDR3 protein: ASSSDSGREDNEQF; V gene: TRBV12-3/TRBV12-4
CDR3 protein: ASSPVRTTHNEQF; V gene: TRBV3-1